Below are 2 T cell receptor beta chains sequenced from a single sample in a study of Graves' ophthalmopathy and Graves' hyperthyroidism. RNA transcripts served as template for amplifying TCR beta CDR3 sequences. An initial RT-PCR round employing HTBI primers preceded a second-round multiplex PCR. A single record per CDR3 protein comes from TCRdb applying MiXCR to the multiplex PCR reads. The profile shows about 550,000 distinct CDR3 sequences, about 35% of them singletons. The sequencing sample was made of peripheral blood or thyroid tissue (not recorded which). These receptors were collected from an adult man with Graves' hyperthyroidism.

This clonotype was observed a few times. This chain joins TRBV27 and TRBJ1-1; weak D call: TRBD1 (6 bases). Germline values: CDR1 MNHEY, CDR2 SMNVEV (reference sequence). V lost 4 bases, J lost 4 bases, and 22 bases lay in between. The CDR3 totals 17 residues. The CDR3 coding sequence is TGTGCCAGCAGTTCGAGGAAGATGACAGGTCGTAGCACTGAAGCTTTCTTT. This codes for CASSSRKMTGRSTEAFF.

This clonotype was seen a single time. This chain joins TRBV5-1 and TRBJ2-7, with TRBD2 matching 11 bases. V lost 4 bases, J lost 7 bases, and 4 bases stayed unmatched. The CDR3 spans 13 residues. Germline lookup yields CDR1 SGHRS and CDR2 YFSETQ. The CDR3 coding sequence is TGCGCCAGCAGCCGGCGGACTAGCGGGGAGCAGTACTTC. As protein: CASSRRTSGEQYF.